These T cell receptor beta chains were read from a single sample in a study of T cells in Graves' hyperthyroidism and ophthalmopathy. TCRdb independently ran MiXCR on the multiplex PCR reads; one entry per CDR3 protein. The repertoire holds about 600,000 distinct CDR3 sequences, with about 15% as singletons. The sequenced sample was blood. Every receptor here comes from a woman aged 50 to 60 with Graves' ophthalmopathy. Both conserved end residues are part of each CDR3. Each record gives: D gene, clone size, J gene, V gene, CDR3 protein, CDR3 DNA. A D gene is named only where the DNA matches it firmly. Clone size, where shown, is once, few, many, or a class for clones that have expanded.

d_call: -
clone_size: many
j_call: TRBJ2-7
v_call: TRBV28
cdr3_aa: CASSALYEQYF
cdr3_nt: TGTGCCAGCAGTGCCCTCTACGAGCAGTACTTC

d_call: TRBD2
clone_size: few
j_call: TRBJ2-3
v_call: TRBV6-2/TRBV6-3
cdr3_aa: CASSYPAGTPEYTQYF
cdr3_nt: TGTGCCAGCAGTTACCCAGCGGGGACGCCAGAGTATACGCAGTATTTT

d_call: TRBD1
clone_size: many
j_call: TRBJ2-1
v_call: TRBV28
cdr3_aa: CASSPAVGTGRNEQFF
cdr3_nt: TGTGCCAGCAGTCCCGCTGTCGGGACAGGGAGGAATGAGCAGTTCTTC

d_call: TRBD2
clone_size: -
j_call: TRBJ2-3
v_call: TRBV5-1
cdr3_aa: CASSWGLAGGHGTQYF
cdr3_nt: TGCGCCAGCAGCTGGGGACTAGCGGGAGGGCATGGTACGCAGTATTTT

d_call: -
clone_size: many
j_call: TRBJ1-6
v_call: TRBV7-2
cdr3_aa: CASSLDSQFSYNSPLHF
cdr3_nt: TGTGCCAGCAGCTTAGATTCCCAGTTCTCCTATAATTCACCCCTCCACTTT

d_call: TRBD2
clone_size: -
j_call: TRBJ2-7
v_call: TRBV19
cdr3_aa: CARNTSGDSYEQYF
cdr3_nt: TGTGCCAGAAATACTAGCGGGGATTCCTACGAGCAGTACTTC

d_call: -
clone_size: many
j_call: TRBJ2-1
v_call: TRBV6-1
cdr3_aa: CASIPARAGMGNEQFF
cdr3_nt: TGTGCCAGCATACCCGCACGGGCAGGGATGGGGAATGAGCAGTTCTTC

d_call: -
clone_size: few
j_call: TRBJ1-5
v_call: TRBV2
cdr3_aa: CASRERARPQHF
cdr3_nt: TGTGCCAGCAGAGAACGCGCCCGACCCCAGCATTTT

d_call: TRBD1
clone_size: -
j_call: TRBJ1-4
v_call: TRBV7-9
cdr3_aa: CASSPFTGVDEKLFF
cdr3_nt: TGTGCCAGCAGCCCTTTTACAGGGGTGGATGAAAAACTGTTTTTT

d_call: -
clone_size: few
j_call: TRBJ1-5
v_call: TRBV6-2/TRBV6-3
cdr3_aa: CASSPGPSRGTQPQHF
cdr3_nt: TGTGCCAGCAGCCCCGGGCCGAGCAGGGGAACACAGCCCCAGCATTTT

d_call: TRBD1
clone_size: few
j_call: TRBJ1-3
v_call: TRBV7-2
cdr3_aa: CASSSGTGNTIYF
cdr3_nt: TGTGCCAGCAGCTCCGGGACAGGGAACACCATATATTTT

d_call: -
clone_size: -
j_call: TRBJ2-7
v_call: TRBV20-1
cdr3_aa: CSARVRLARLEQYF
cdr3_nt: TGCAGTGCTAGAGTCCGGCTAGCCCGGCTCGAGCAGTACTTC

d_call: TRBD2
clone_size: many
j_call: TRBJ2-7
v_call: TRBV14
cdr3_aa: CASSQVGTRFVEQYF
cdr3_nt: TGTGCCAGCAGCCAAGTAGGGACTAGGTTCGTCGAGCAGTACTTC

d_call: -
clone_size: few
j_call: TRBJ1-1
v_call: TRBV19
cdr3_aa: CASSIRWGEAFF
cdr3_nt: TGTGCCAGTAGTATAAGGTGGGGTGAAGCTTTCTTT

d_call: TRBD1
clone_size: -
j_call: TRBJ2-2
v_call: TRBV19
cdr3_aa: CASSARTGLGELFF
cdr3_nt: TGTGCCAGTAGTGCTCGGACAGGGCTCGGGGAGCTGTTTTTT

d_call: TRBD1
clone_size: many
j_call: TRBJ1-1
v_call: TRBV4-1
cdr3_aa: CASSRRGQGNTEAFF
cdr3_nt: TGCGCCAGCAGCCGACGGGGACAGGGGAACACTGAAGCTTTCTTT

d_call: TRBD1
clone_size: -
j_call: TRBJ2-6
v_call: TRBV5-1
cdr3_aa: CATGTGLGGANVLTF
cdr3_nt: TGCGCCACCGGGACAGGTCTGGGGGGGGCCAACGTCCTGACTTTC

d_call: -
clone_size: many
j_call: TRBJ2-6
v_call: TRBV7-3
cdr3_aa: CASSLRPLHVLTF
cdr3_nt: TGTGCCAGCAGCTTACGCCCCCTCCACGTCCTGACTTTC

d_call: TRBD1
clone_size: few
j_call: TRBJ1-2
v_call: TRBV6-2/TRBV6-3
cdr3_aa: CASSPPGTGYGYTF
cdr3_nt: TGTGCCAGCAGCCCACCCGGGACAGGGTACGGCTACACCTTC

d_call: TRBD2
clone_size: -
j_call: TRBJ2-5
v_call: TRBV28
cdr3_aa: CASSLIAGKGTQYF
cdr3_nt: TGTGCCAGCAGTTTAATAGCGGGAAAAGGGACCCAGTACTTC

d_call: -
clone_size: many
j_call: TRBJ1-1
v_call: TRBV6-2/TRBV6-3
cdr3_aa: CASSNPWGGTEAFF
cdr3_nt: TGTGCCAGCAGTAACCCGTGGGGGGGTACTGAAGCTTTCTTT

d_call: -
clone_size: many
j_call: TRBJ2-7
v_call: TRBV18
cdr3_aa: CASSNVVRTYEQYF
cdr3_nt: TGTGCCAGCTCAAACGTGGTCCGTACCTACGAGCAGTACTTC

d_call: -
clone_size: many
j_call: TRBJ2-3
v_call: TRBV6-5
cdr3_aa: CASSYSTTDTQYF
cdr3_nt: TGTGCCAGCAGTTACTCGACCACAGATACGCAGTATTTT

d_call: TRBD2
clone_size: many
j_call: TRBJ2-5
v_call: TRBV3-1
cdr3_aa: CASSRGLRETQYF
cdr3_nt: TGTGCCAGCAGCCGGGGACTAAGGGAGACCCAGTACTTC

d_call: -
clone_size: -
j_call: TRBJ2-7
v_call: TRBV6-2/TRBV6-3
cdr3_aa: CASSYGGAPNEQHF
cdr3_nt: TGTGCCAGCAGTTACGGGGGGGCGCCGAACGAGCAGCACTTC

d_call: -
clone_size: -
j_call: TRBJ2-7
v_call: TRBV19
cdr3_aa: CASSITSTSYEQYF
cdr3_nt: TGTGCCAGTAGTATCACCTCCACCTCCTACGAGCAGTACTTC

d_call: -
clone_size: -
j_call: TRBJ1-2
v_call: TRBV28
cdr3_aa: CASTSGQIYGYTF
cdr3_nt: TGTGCCAGCACCAGCGGACAGATATATGGCTACACCTTC

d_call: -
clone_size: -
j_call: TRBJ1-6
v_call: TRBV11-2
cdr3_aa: CASSLGLGVQSPLHF
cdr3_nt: TGTGCCAGCAGCTTGGGCTTGGGGGTACAGTCACCCCTCCACTTT

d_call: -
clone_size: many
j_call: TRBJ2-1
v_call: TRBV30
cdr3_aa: CACLHGNYNEQFF
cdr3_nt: TGTGCCTGTCTTCATGGGAACTACAATGAGCAGTTCTTC